A selection of T cell receptor beta chains follows, all from one sample in a study of blood T cell repertoires in COVID-19. Sequencing was performed with immunoSEQ multiplex PCR; in TCRdb, only in-frame clones are kept and a portion is missing. Among about 270,000 clones, about 86% were seen once, and the ten largest hold 2.5% to 3.5%. The specimen sequenced was peripheral blood. The receptor source for this set is a woman aged 60 to 75 with active or convalescent COVID-19. Each CDR3 is given with its conserved first and last residue. The D gene is left open where the match is weak. Size values are once, few and many counts, or a class for expanded clones, and some rows have none.

size,J,D,V,DNA,CDR3
-,TRBJ1-1,-,TRBV4-2,TGTGCCAGCAGCCACCACTTCTCCGAGGACACTGAAGCTTTCTTT,CASSHHFSEDTEAFF
-,TRBJ1-1,-,TRBV7-8,TGTGCCAGCAGCTTAGTGGCGGGGAACACTGAAGCTTTCTTT,CASSLVAGNTEAFF
-,TRBJ1-2,TRBD1,TRBV9,TGTGCCAGCAGCGAGACAGGGGGCGCAAACTATGGCTACACCTTC,CASSETGGANYGYTF
-,TRBJ1-3,TRBD1,TRBV5-1,TGCGCCAGCAGCTCCGGGACAGGGTTTGGAAACACCATATATTTT,CASSSGTGFGNTIYF
once,TRBJ1-1,TRBD1,TRBV5-1,TGCGCCAGCTCGGCCGGGACAGGGCTAACCACTGAAGCTTTCTTT,CASSAGTGLTTEAFF
-,TRBJ1-3,-,TRBV4-1,TGCGCCAGCAGCCCTCTGACAGTCTCTGGAAACACCATATATTTT,CASSPLTVSGNTIYF
-,TRBJ2-3,-,TRBV6-1,TGTGCCAGCAGTGAGGGACTTACCACAGATACGCAGTATTTT,CASSEGLTTDTQYF
-,TRBJ2-7,-,TRBV5-4,TGTGCCAGCAGCATTATACAGGGAGAGCAGTACTTC,CASSIIQGEQYF
-,TRBJ2-7,-,TRBV4-2,TGTGCCAGCAGCCAAGTTTCGGACGAGCAGTACTTC,CASSQVSDEQYF
-,TRBJ1-1,-,TRBV30,TGTGCCTGGAGTGTACAGGTGAACACTGAAGCTTTCTTT,CAWSVQVNTEAFF
few,TRBJ1-2,-,TRBV19,TGTGCCAGTAACGACCCTACGGGGCCGCGGGGCTATGGCTACACCTTC,CASNDPTGPRGYGYTF
few,TRBJ1-1,TRBD1,TRBV5-6,TGTGCCAGCAGCCCCCTCGGACAGGGGGAGAGTACTGAAGCTTTCTTT,CASSPLGQGESTEAFF
-,TRBJ2-7,TRBD2,TRBV2,TGTGCCAGCCTATCGTCACAGCGGGGGGGCCGCTCCTACGAGCAGTACTTC,CASLSSQRGGRSYEQYF
-,TRBJ2-2,-,TRBV9,TGTGCCAGCAGCCAGGGACAATCGAACACCGGGGAGCTGTTTTTT,CASSQGQSNTGELFF
-,TRBJ2-7,-,TRBV11-2,TGTGCCAGCAGCTTAGGACCGGACATCTCCTACGAGCAGTACTTC,CASSLGPDISYEQYF
-,TRBJ1-2,-,TRBV7-9,TGTGCCAGCAGCTCCCTGGACAGCTCGTATGGCTACACCTTC,CASSSLDSSYGYTF
-,TRBJ2-7,TRBD1,TRBV10-3,TGTGCCATCAGTGACCCACCCGGGACAGGATCCTACGAGCAGTACTTC,CAISDPPGTGSYEQYF
-,TRBJ1-4,-,TRBV5-1,TGCGCCAGCAGCTTGGCCGGGGTTGAAAAACTGTTTTTT,CASSLAGVEKLFF
-,TRBJ2-1,TRBD2,TRBV27,TGTGCCAGCAGTCCATCGGGGGGTTATGAGCAGTTCTTC,CASSPSGGYEQFF
-,TRBJ2-5,-,TRBV5-4,TGTGCCAGCAGCTATAATCAAGAGACCCAGTACTTC,CASSYNQETQYF
-,TRBJ2-3,TRBD2,TRBV5-1,TGCGCCAGCAGCTCTAGAACTAGCGGGGGAACAGATACGCAGTATTTT,CASSSRTSGGTDTQYF
few,TRBJ1-2,TRBD1,TRBV6-2/TRBV6-3,TGTGCCAGCAGTCCATCGACAGGGACCTATGGCTACACCTTC,CASSPSTGTYGYTF
once,TRBJ2-5,TRBD2,TRBV29-1,TGCAGCGTTTCGGCGGGGGAACAAGAGACCCAGTACTTC,CSVSAGEQETQYF
-,TRBJ1-1,TRBD1,TRBV7-2,TGTGCCAGCAGCATAGGGACAGAGGGATACACTGAAGCTTTCTTT,CASSIGTEGYTEAFF
-,TRBJ2-7,-,TRBV7-2,TGTGCCAGCAGCTTGCAGGGCGGGGACCTCGAGCAGTACTTC,CASSLQGGDLEQYF
-,TRBJ2-7,-,TRBV30,TGTGCCTGGAGTGTAGGCCTGAACAGGCTCTACGAGCAGTACTTC,CAWSVGLNRLYEQYF
-,TRBJ1-1,-,TRBV6-4,TGTGCCAGCAGCCTATTTCTGAACACTGAAGCTTTCTTT,CASSLFLNTEAFF
-,TRBJ1-2,TRBD1,TRBV6-5,TGTGCCAGCAGGGCGGGACAGGGGTCGGGATATGGCTACACCTTC,CASRAGQGSGYGYTF
-,TRBJ2-3,TRBD1,TRBV7-8,TGTGCCAGCAGCTGGATTCCCGAACGCACAGGGGGGACCACAGATACGCAGTATTTT,CASSWIPERTGGTTDTQYF
-,TRBJ2-5,TRBD2,TRBV7-2,TGTGCCAGCAGCTTGGGACTAGCGGGGATGATCCAAGAGACCCAGTACTTC,CASSLGLAGMIQETQYF
-,TRBJ2-1,TRBD2,TRBV7-3,TGTGCCAGCAGCTTACAAGCGGGGCGTAGCTCCTACAATGAGCAGTTCTTC,CASSLQAGRSSYNEQFF
-,TRBJ2-5,TRBD1,TRBV5-4,TGTGCCAGCAGCTTAGACAGGGGCGAGACCCAGTACTTC,CASSLDRGETQYF
once,TRBJ2-7,TRBD2,TRBV5-6,TGTGCCAGCACCCTAGCGGGGGGGCCTTACGAGCAGTACTTC,CASTLAGGPYEQYF
-,TRBJ1-5,TRBD1,TRBV12-5,TGTGCTAGTGGTTTGGGGACAGGGGGCCACCAGCCCCAGCATTTT,CASGLGTGGHQPQHF
-,TRBJ1-3,-,TRBV30,TGTGCCTGGAGTAGGGGGGGGCGGTTTACTGGAAACACCATATATTTT,CAWSRGGRFTGNTIYF
few,TRBJ1-3,-,TRBV30,TGTGCCTGGAGTGTACTAAGGGGATCTGGAAACACCATATATTTT,CAWSVLRGSGNTIYF
-,TRBJ1-2,-,TRBV7-9,TGTGCCAGCAGCTTCGACAGCTACTATGGCTACACCTTC,CASSFDSYYGYTF